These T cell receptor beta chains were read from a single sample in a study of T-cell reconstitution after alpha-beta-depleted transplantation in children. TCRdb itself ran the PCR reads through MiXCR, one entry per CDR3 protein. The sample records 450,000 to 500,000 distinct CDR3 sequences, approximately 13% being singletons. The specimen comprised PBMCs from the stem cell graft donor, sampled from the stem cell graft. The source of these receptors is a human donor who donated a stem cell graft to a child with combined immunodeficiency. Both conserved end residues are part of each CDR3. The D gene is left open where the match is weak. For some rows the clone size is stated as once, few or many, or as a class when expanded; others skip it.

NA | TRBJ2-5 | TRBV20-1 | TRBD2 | CSARDRKRGPQETQYF | TGCAGTGCTAGAGATCGGAAGCGGGGCCCACAAGAGACCCAGTACTTC
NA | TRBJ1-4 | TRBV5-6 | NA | CASSLSGPLMRLFF | TGTGCCAGCAGCTTGTCAGGACCCCTCATGCGACTGTTTTTT
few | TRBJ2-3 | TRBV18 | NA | CASSKGAVADTQYF | TGTGCCAGCTCAAAAGGAGCGGTAGCAGATACGCAGTATTTT
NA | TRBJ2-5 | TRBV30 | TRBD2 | CAWSVGGGAGETQYF | TGTGCCTGGAGTGTTGGCGGGGGGGCCGGAGAGACCCAGTACTTC
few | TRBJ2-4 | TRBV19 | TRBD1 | CASSIPGQGLAKNIQYF | TGTGCCAGTAGTATTCCCGGACAGGGACTAGCCAAAAACATTCAGTACTTC
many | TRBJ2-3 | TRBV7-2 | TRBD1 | CASSFAQGADTQYF | TGTGCCAGCAGCTTCGCCCAGGGGGCAGATACGCAGTATTTT
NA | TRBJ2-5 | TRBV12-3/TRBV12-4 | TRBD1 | CASRGQGLETQYF | TGTGCCAGCAGGGGACAGGGTTTGGAGACCCAGTACTTC
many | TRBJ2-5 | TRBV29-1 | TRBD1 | CSVDLSPGQWYQETQYF | TGCAGCGTTGATTTGAGCCCGGGACAGTGGTACCAAGAGACCCAGTACTTC
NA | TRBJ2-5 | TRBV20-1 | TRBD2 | CSAPEKAGKETQYF | TGCAGTGCCCCTGAAAAAGCGGGGAAAGAGACCCAGTACTTC
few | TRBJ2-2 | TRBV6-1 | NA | CASSDLGAGELFF | TGTGCCAGCAGTGATTTGGGGGCCGGGGAGCTGTTTTTT
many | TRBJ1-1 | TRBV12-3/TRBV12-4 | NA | CASSRDTANTEAFF | TGTGCCAGCAGCCGGGACACCGCGAACACTGAAGCTTTCTTT
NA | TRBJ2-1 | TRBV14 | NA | CASSQDLGMARVF | TGTGCCAGCAGCCAAGATCTAGGCATGGCAAGGGTCTTC
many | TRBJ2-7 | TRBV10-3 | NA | CAIRGSYEQYF | TGTGCCATTCGGGGTTCCTACGAGCAGTACTTC
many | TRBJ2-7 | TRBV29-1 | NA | CSVVGVEVEQYF | TGCAGCGTTGTGGGGGTTGAGGTCGAGCAGTACTTC
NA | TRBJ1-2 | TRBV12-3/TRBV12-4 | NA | CASSLTNTYGYTF | TGTGCCAGCAGTTTGACAAACACTTATGGCTACACCTTC
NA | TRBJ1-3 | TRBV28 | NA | CASTPSTFSGNTIYF | TGTGCCAGCACCCCCTCGACATTCTCTGGAAACACCATATATTTT
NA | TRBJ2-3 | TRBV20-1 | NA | CSARDSLDQDTQYF | TGCAGTGCTAGAGATTCCCTAGATCAAGATACGCAGTATTTT
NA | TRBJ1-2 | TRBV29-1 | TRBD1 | CSVVRGRFMSGYTF | TGCAGCGTTGTGAGGGGGCGATTTATGAGTGGCTACACCTTC
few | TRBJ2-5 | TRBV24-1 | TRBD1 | CATSEHRDRDAETQYF | TGTGCCACCAGTGAGCACCGGGACAGGGATGCAGAGACCCAGTACTTC
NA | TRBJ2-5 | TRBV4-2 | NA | CASSQGSRGETQYF | TGTGCCAGCAGCCAAGGCTCTAGGGGGGAGACCCAGTACTTC
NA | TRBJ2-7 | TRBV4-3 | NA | CASSLYAGAMGSYEQYF | TGCGCCAGCAGCCTCTACGCGGGGGCAATGGGCTCCTACGAGCAGTACTTC
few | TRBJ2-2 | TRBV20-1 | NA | CSARGPLDTGELFF | TGCAGTGCTAGAGGGCCCCTCGACACCGGGGAGCTGTTTTTT
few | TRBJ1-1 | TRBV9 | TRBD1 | CASSVQGEGAEAFF | TGTGCCAGCAGCGTCCAGGGGGAGGGGGCGGAAGCTTTCTTT
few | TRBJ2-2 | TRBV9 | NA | CASSGRGGTGELFF | TGTGCCAGCAGCGGAAGGGGGGGGACCGGGGAGCTGTTTTTT
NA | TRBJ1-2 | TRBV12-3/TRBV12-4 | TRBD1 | CASSPGQGWDYTF | TGTGCCAGCAGCCCGGGACAGGGGTGGGATTATACCTTC
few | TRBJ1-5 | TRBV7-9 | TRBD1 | CASSPGQGHRNQPQHF | TGTGCCAGCAGCCCGGGACAGGGACATCGAAATCAGCCCCAGCATTTT
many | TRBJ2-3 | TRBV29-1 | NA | CSVDNRGSTDTQYF | TGCAGCGTAGATAACCGAGGTAGCACAGATACGCAGTATTTT
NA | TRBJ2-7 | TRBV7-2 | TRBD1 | CASSFSAGTEGRGQYF | TGTGCCAGCAGCTTCTCGGCCGGGACAGAAGGACGGGGGCAGTACTTC
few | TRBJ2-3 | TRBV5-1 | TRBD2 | CASSTLAGPTDTQYF | TGCGCCAGCAGCACCCTAGCGGGCCCAACAGATACGCAGTATTTT
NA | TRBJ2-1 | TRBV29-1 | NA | CSVEDLTYSSYNEQFF | TGCAGCGTTGAAGATCTAACCTACTCCTCCTACAATGAGCAGTTCTTC
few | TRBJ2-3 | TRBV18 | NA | CASSPLPRGGSTDTQYF | TGTGCCAGCTCACCACTCCCCCGGGGAGGTAGCACAGATACGCAGTATTTT
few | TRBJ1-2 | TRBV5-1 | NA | CASSLGRTRNYGYTF | TGCGCCAGCAGCTTGGGGAGAACCAGGAACTATGGCTACACCTTC
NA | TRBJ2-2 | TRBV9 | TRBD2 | CASSVTSGAGPTGELFF | TGTGCCAGCAGCGTGACTAGCGGGGCCGGTCCCACCGGGGAGCTGTTTTTT
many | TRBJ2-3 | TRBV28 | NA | CASSPLRHTDTQYF | TGTGCCAGCAGTCCCTTGAGGCACACAGATACGCAGTATTTT
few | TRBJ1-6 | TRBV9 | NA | CASSVGHAGTPLHF | TGTGCCAGCAGCGTAGGACACGCCGGGACACCCCTCCACTTT
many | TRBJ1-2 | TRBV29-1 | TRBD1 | CSVDRTGVYGYTF | TGCAGCGTTGATCGGACAGGGGTATATGGCTACACCTTC
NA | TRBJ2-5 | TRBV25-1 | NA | CASAQRRRQETQYF | TGTGCCAGCGCACAGCGAAGGCGGCAAGAGACCCAGTACTTC
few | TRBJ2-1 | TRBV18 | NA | CASSPPWGNDEQFF | TGTGCCAGCTCACCTCCGTGGGGGAACGATGAGCAGTTCTTC
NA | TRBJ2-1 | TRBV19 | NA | CASRGVSSYNEQFF | TGTGCCAGTAGGGGAGTAAGCTCCTACAATGAGCAGTTCTTC
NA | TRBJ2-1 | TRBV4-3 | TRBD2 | CASSQTTSGSYNEQFF | TGCGCCAGCAGCCAAACCACTAGCGGGAGCTACAATGAGCAGTTCTTC
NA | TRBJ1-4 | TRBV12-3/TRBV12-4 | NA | CASSLDGARGEKLFF | TGTGCCAGCAGTTTGGATGGGGCTAGGGGTGAAAAACTGTTTTTT
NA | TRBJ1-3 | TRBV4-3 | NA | CASSQDTRNTIYF | TGCGCCAGCAGCCAAGATACCAGAAACACCATATATTTT
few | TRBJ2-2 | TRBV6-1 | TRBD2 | CASRPRLAGATTGELFF | TGTGCCAGCAGACCCCGCCTAGCGGGAGCCACCACCGGGGAGCTGTTTTTT
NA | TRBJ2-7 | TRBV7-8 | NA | CASSLTESSYEQYF | TGTGCCAGCAGCTTGACAGAGAGCTCCTACGAGCAGTACTTC
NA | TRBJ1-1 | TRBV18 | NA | CASSPMGTGKVGNTEAFF | TGTGCCAGCTCACCCATGGGTACGGGAAAGGTCGGGAACACTGAAGCTTTCTTT
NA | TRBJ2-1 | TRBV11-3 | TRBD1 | CASSLKYGTGERTYNEQFF | TGTGCCAGCAGCTTAAAGTACGGGACAGGGGAAAGGACCTACAATGAGCAGTTCTTC
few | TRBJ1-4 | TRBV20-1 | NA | CSAGWGQEDEKLFF | TGCAGTGCCGGCTGGGGCCAGGAGGATGAAAAACTGTTTTTT
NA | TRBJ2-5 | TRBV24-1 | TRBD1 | CATAETGGTQETQYF | TGTGCCACGGCGGAAACAGGGGGAACTCAAGAGACCCAGTACTTC
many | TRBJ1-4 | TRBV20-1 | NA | CSARDPGVVNEKLFF | TGCAGTGCTAGAGATCCCGGGGTGGTCAATGAAAAACTGTTTTTT
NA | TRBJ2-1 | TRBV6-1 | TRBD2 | CASTSGTSDNEQFF | TGTGCCAGCACCTCCGGGACTAGCGACAATGAGCAGTTCTTC
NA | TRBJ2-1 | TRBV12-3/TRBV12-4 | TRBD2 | CASCLARLAGGMPYNEQFF | TGTGCCAGCTGTTTAGCGCGACTAGCGGGCGGGATGCCCTACAATGAGCAGTTCTTC
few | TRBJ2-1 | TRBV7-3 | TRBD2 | CASSDLTSGPYNEQFF | TGTGCCAGCAGCGACCTAACTAGCGGCCCTTACAATGAGCAGTTCTTC
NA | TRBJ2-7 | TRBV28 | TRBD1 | CASTQTGMLSYEQYF | TGTGCCAGCACCCAGACAGGGATGCTTTCCTACGAGCAGTACTTC
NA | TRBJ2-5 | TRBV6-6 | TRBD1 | CASRRTGLETQYF | TGTGCCAGCAGGCGGACAGGACTGGAGACCCAGTACTTC